A selection of T cell receptor beta chains follows, all from one sample in a study of blood T cell repertoires in COVID-19. Profiled with immunoSEQ multiplex PCR; TCRdb holds only in-frame clones, not every one. The sample lists some 200,000 clones, approximately 81% occurring once. Sequencing was carried out using peripheral blood. The receptors were gathered from a woman in her seventies with COVID-19, enrolled during active disease. CDR3s include the opening cysteine and the closing phenylalanine or tryptophan.

V	J	CDR3
TRBV18	TRBJ1-2	CASSPGTGAQVLYGYTF
TRBV30	TRBJ1-1	CAWSSAGRSEAFF
TRBV5-1	TRBJ2-3	CASSLDGESTDTQYF
TRBV2	TRBJ1-2	CASRDTGGAGYTF
TRBV5-1	TRBJ2-1	CASTFETSVGEQFF
TRBV5-4	TRBJ2-6	CASSLDRVYSGANVLTF
TRBV5-8	TRBJ1-6	CASSFRRENSPLHF
TRBV19	TRBJ2-5	CASSWRRGPQETQYF
TRBV10-3	TRBJ2-5	CAISGGQTQETQYF
TRBV5-5	TRBJ1-2	CASSWRLDYGYTF
TRBV9	TRBJ2-2	CASSATGLHTGELFF
TRBV7-8	TRBJ2-1	CASNSRRPNEQFF
TRBV7-3	TRBJ1-3	CASSPRQGAQSGNTIYF
TRBV3-1/TRBV3-2	TRBJ2-7	CASSHAGANSYEQYF
TRBV5-1	TRBJ2-3	CASSGTGTRVTDTQYF
TRBV4-1	TRBJ1-2	CASSQGGTTSSGYTF
TRBV19	TRBJ1-6	CASSDRGRNSPLHF
TRBV28	TRBJ2-7	CASSFGRGSLSYEQYF
TRBV9	TRBJ2-3	CASSDGLLTDTQYF
TRBV25-1	TRBJ2-2	CASSASTGGNTGELFF
TRBV7-2	TRBJ1-4	CASSNPGTVSRALFF
TRBV7-2	TRBJ1-5	CASSRTVYQPQHF
TRBV3-1/TRBV3-2	TRBJ2-2	CASSRRQGAYTGELFF
TRBV29-1	TRBJ1-2	CSVPGLDGYTF
TRBV5-1	TRBJ1-4	CASSLTDGRVEKLFF
TRBV5-1	TRBJ2-2	CASTRGGQLNTGELFF
TRBV2	TRBJ1-1	CASIGDRANTEAFF
TRBV3-1/TRBV3-2	TRBJ1-2	CASSSLGVGYTF
TRBV11-2	TRBJ1-1	CASSQEWLDTEAFF
TRBV27	TRBJ2-1	CASSLFGRLAGVSHEQFF
TRBV6-6	TRBJ1-5	CASSIGDSINQPQHF
TRBV25-1	TRBJ1-4	CASTPDRGATNEKLFF
TRBV9	TRBJ2-5	CASSGRTGERETQYF